These T cell receptor beta chains were read from a single sample in a study of Ad26.COV2.S vaccination and SARS-CoV-2 variants. The protocol was immunoSEQ multiplex PCR, while the TCRdb copy is restricted to in-frame clones and leaves out a portion. The sample shows 350,000 to 450,000 clones, over 75% of them seen only once. Sequenced here: peripheral blood, sampled in a trial of Ad26.COV2.S vaccine versus placebo. The receptors derive from a person aged 18-60 years who received the Ad26.COV2.S COVID-19 vaccine or a placebo. CDR3s include the opening cysteine and the closing phenylalanine or tryptophan. The order of the fields is J gene, V gene, clone size, D gene, CDR3 DNA, CDR3 protein. The D gene is left open where the match is weak. Clone sizes are given selectively: once, few, many, or a class where the clone is expanded.

j_gene: TRBJ1-5
v_gene: TRBV12-3/TRBV12-4
abundance: -
d_gene: TRBD1
CDR3nt: TGTGCCAGCAGTTTGACAGGGGCTCAGCCCCAGCATTTT
CDR3aa: CASSLTGAQPQHF

j_gene: TRBJ2-7
v_gene: TRBV3-1/TRBV3-2
abundance: -
d_gene: -
CDR3nt: TGTGCCAGCAGCCCCCAGGCTGGCTTCGAAGAGCAGTACTTC
CDR3aa: CASSPQAGFEEQYF

j_gene: TRBJ1-5
v_gene: TRBV12-1
abundance: -
d_gene: -
CDR3nt: TGTGCCAGTTCGGGACAGGGATCCCTCGGCAATCAGCCCCAGCATTTT
CDR3aa: CASSGQGSLGNQPQHF

j_gene: TRBJ2-2
v_gene: TRBV28
abundance: -
d_gene: -
CDR3nt: TGTGCCAGCAGTCCCTCAACAGGGATTGGTGGCACCGGGGAGCTGTTTTTT
CDR3aa: CASSPSTGIGGTGELFF

j_gene: TRBJ2-1
v_gene: TRBV7-2
abundance: -
d_gene: TRBD2
CDR3nt: TGTGCCAGCAGCTTAGTTTTAGCGGGGCTTCACTACAATGAGCAGTTCTTC
CDR3aa: CASSLVLAGLHYNEQFF

j_gene: TRBJ2-5
v_gene: TRBV7-9
abundance: -
d_gene: -
CDR3nt: TGTGCCGGCAGCAAGCAAGAGACCCAGTACTTC
CDR3aa: CAGSKQETQYF

j_gene: TRBJ2-6
v_gene: TRBV30
abundance: -
d_gene: TRBD1
CDR3nt: TGTGCCTGGGAGGGACAGAGTTCGTGGGGGGCCAACGTCCTGACTTTC
CDR3aa: CAWEGQSSWGANVLTF

j_gene: TRBJ2-1
v_gene: TRBV10-1
abundance: -
d_gene: TRBD2
CDR3nt: TGCGCCACCCTTGCTAGCGGGAGAATCTACAATGAGCAGTTCTTC
CDR3aa: CATLASGRIYNEQFF

j_gene: TRBJ1-6
v_gene: TRBV28
abundance: few
d_gene: -
CDR3nt: TGTGCCAGCAGATCATACACAGGGAATTCACCCCTCCACTTT
CDR3aa: CASRSYTGNSPLHF

j_gene: TRBJ2-6
v_gene: TRBV2
abundance: -
d_gene: -
CDR3nt: TGTGCCAGCACAGGGGTAGCCTCTGGGGCCAACGTCCTGACTTTC
CDR3aa: CASTGVASGANVLTF

j_gene: TRBJ2-3
v_gene: TRBV7-9
abundance: -
d_gene: TRBD2
CDR3nt: TGTGCCAGCAGCTCCTCCCCCCTAGCGGGGGTCACAGATACGCAGTATTTT
CDR3aa: CASSSSPLAGVTDTQYF

j_gene: TRBJ1-2
v_gene: TRBV6-6
abundance: -
d_gene: TRBD1
CDR3nt: TGTGCCAGCAGTTACTTACAGGGGGACTATGGCTACACCTTC
CDR3aa: CASSYLQGDYGYTF

j_gene: TRBJ2-1
v_gene: TRBV6-5
abundance: -
d_gene: -
CDR3nt: TGTGCCAGCAGTTCACGGACTCGCCTCAATGAGCAGTTCTTC
CDR3aa: CASSSRTRLNEQFF

j_gene: TRBJ1-2
v_gene: TRBV19
abundance: -
d_gene: -
CDR3nt: TGTGCCAGTAGTACATTAGGGACGGACAATGGCTACACCTTC
CDR3aa: CASSTLGTDNGYTF

j_gene: TRBJ2-1
v_gene: TRBV7-2
abundance: -
d_gene: -
CDR3nt: TGTGCCAGCAGCTTAGTCAAACTAGCGACAGGTGAGCAGTTCTTC
CDR3aa: CASSLVKLATGEQFF

j_gene: TRBJ2-6
v_gene: TRBV19
abundance: -
d_gene: TRBD1
CDR3nt: TGTGCCAGTAGGGACAGGGTGGGGTCTGGGGCCAACGTCCTGACTTTC
CDR3aa: CASRDRVGSGANVLTF

j_gene: TRBJ1-2
v_gene: TRBV3-1/TRBV3-2
abundance: -
d_gene: -
CDR3nt: TGTGCCAGCAGCCAACGTCAACGGGGGGCTAACTATGGCTACACCTTC
CDR3aa: CASSQRQRGANYGYTF

j_gene: TRBJ1-1
v_gene: TRBV28
abundance: -
d_gene: -
CDR3nt: TGTGCCAGCAGTTTAAAATCCGGGGGAGTAAAGACTGAAGCTTTCTTT
CDR3aa: CASSLKSGGVKTEAFF

j_gene: TRBJ1-2
v_gene: TRBV10-3
abundance: -
d_gene: -
CDR3nt: TGTGCCATCAGTGAGTCCGGCAGGGGCTACACCTTC
CDR3aa: CAISESGRGYTF

j_gene: TRBJ2-5
v_gene: TRBV11-3
abundance: -
d_gene: -
CDR3nt: TGTGCCAGCAGTTTGGACAGACAAGAGACCCAGTACTTC
CDR3aa: CASSLDRQETQYF

j_gene: TRBJ1-3
v_gene: TRBV5-4
abundance: -
d_gene: -
CDR3nt: TGTGCCAGCAGCCTCCAGTCCGGAAACACCATATATTTT
CDR3aa: CASSLQSGNTIYF

j_gene: TRBJ1-1
v_gene: TRBV19
abundance: -
d_gene: TRBD1
CDR3nt: TGTGCCAGTAGTCCGACAGGGGTAATGAACACTGAAGCTTTCTTT
CDR3aa: CASSPTGVMNTEAFF

j_gene: TRBJ2-7
v_gene: TRBV19
abundance: once
d_gene: TRBD1
CDR3nt: TGTGCCAGTAGTATATATGGCGACAGGGGGTCGAGCTACGAGCAGTACTTC
CDR3aa: CASSIYGDRGSSYEQYF

j_gene: TRBJ2-3
v_gene: TRBV9
abundance: once
d_gene: -
CDR3nt: TGTGCCAGCAGCGTCGGTAGGGGGTCGGATACGCAGTATTTT
CDR3aa: CASSVGRGSDTQYF

j_gene: TRBJ2-1
v_gene: TRBV18
abundance: -
d_gene: -
CDR3nt: TGTGCCAGCTCACCAATGATCGAGCAGTTCTTC
CDR3aa: CASSPMIEQFF

j_gene: TRBJ1-4
v_gene: TRBV29-1
abundance: -
d_gene: -
CDR3nt: TGCAGCGTTGAAGATGGGCAGGGGACCGCAACTAATGAAAAACTGTTTTTT
CDR3aa: CSVEDGQGTATNEKLFF

j_gene: TRBJ2-5
v_gene: TRBV18
abundance: -
d_gene: -
CDR3nt: TGTGCCAGCTCGATGGGAAGGGGTCAAGAGACCCAGTACTTC
CDR3aa: CASSMGRGQETQYF

j_gene: TRBJ1-5
v_gene: TRBV11-2
abundance: -
d_gene: -
CDR3nt: TGTGCCAGCAGCTTGGAGGGGAATAGCAATCAGCCCCAGCATTTT
CDR3aa: CASSLEGNSNQPQHF

j_gene: TRBJ2-1
v_gene: TRBV29-1
abundance: -
d_gene: -
CDR3nt: TGCAGCTTTGATCTAGGTTCCGGGGAGCAGTTCTTC
CDR3aa: CSFDLGSGEQFF

j_gene: TRBJ2-1
v_gene: TRBV4-2
abundance: -
d_gene: TRBD2
CDR3nt: TGTGCCAGCAGCCAAGATCCTCGCAAAGGACTAGCGGCTAACAATGAGCAGTTCTTC
CDR3aa: CASSQDPRKGLAANNEQFF

j_gene: TRBJ2-7
v_gene: TRBV20-1
abundance: -
d_gene: -
CDR3nt: TGCAGTGCTAGTAGGGAGGCCAGCTCCTACGAGCAGTACTTC
CDR3aa: CSASREASSYEQYF

j_gene: TRBJ2-7
v_gene: TRBV3-1/TRBV3-2
abundance: -
d_gene: TRBD2
CDR3nt: TGTGCCAGCAGCTCAGGACTAGCGGGTATCTACGAGCAGTACTTC
CDR3aa: CASSSGLAGIYEQYF

j_gene: TRBJ2-5
v_gene: TRBV30
abundance: -
d_gene: -
CDR3nt: TGTGCCTGGAGCCTCTCGCCCCCGGAGACCCAGTACTTC
CDR3aa: CAWSLSPPETQYF

j_gene: TRBJ2-2
v_gene: TRBV19
abundance: once
d_gene: -
CDR3nt: TGTGCCAGTAGCGGGACAATGACCGGGGAGCTGTTTTTT
CDR3aa: CASSGTMTGELFF

j_gene: TRBJ2-3
v_gene: TRBV29-1
abundance: -
d_gene: -
CDR3nt: TGCAGCGTCGCGCCTCGAGGCAGGCTAACTAGCACAGATACGCAGTATTTT
CDR3aa: CSVAPRGRLTSTDTQYF

j_gene: TRBJ1-4
v_gene: TRBV7-9
abundance: -
d_gene: TRBD1
CDR3nt: TGTGCCAGCAGCAACATCCAGCAGGGGGCTAATGAAAAACTGTTTTTT
CDR3aa: CASSNIQQGANEKLFF

j_gene: TRBJ2-5
v_gene: TRBV29-1
abundance: -
d_gene: -
CDR3nt: TGCAGCGTGGGGGAGACCCAGTACTTC
CDR3aa: CSVGETQYF

j_gene: TRBJ2-7
v_gene: TRBV11-3
abundance: -
d_gene: -
CDR3nt: TGTGCCAGCAGCTTAGATGGAGGCTCGTCGCAGTACTTC
CDR3aa: CASSLDGGSSQYF

j_gene: TRBJ2-3
v_gene: TRBV3-1/TRBV3-2
abundance: -
d_gene: TRBD2
CDR3nt: TGTGCCAGCAGCCACGGACTAGCGACAGATACGCAGTATTTT
CDR3aa: CASSHGLATDTQYF

j_gene: TRBJ1-2
v_gene: TRBV28
abundance: once
d_gene: -
CDR3nt: TGTGCCAGCAGCCAAACCGGGGGCGGTAACTATGGCTACACCTTC
CDR3aa: CASSQTGGGNYGYTF

j_gene: TRBJ2-5
v_gene: TRBV7-2
abundance: -
d_gene: TRBD2
CDR3nt: TGTGCCAGCAGCACCCAGGCCGGGACTAGCGCCCAAGAGACCCAGTACTTC
CDR3aa: CASSTQAGTSAQETQYF

j_gene: TRBJ1-4
v_gene: TRBV7-6
abundance: -
d_gene: -
CDR3nt: TGTGCCAGCAGCCCGGACCCAGGATCGGAAAAACTGTTTTTT
CDR3aa: CASSPDPGSEKLFF

j_gene: TRBJ2-3
v_gene: TRBV6-4
abundance: few
d_gene: TRBD1
CDR3nt: TGTGCCAGCAGTGACTCGACAGGGGGCGCAGATACGCAGTATTTT
CDR3aa: CASSDSTGGADTQYF

j_gene: TRBJ2-7
v_gene: TRBV9
abundance: -
d_gene: -
CDR3nt: TGTGCCAGCAGCGTAGGGTCCACTCAGGCCTACGAGCAGTACTTC
CDR3aa: CASSVGSTQAYEQYF

j_gene: TRBJ2-2
v_gene: TRBV4-1
abundance: -
d_gene: -
CDR3nt: TGCGCCAGCAGCCAAGGTCCCCGTTGGCAGCAGATGAACACCGGGGAGCTGTTTTTT
CDR3aa: CASSQGPRWQQMNTGELFF

j_gene: TRBJ1-5
v_gene: TRBV14
abundance: -
d_gene: -
CDR3nt: TGTGCCAGCAGCCAAGAAGGCAGGGCGGGTCAGCCCCAGCATTTT
CDR3aa: CASSQEGRAGQPQHF

j_gene: TRBJ2-7
v_gene: TRBV6-1
abundance: -
d_gene: -
CDR3nt: TGTGCCAGCAGTGACAGGGGTCCCAACGAGCAGTACTTC
CDR3aa: CASSDRGPNEQYF

j_gene: TRBJ1-2
v_gene: TRBV28
abundance: -
d_gene: -
CDR3nt: TGTGCCAGCAGCCCTGGCAGGGGCTATGGCTACACCTTC
CDR3aa: CASSPGRGYGYTF

j_gene: TRBJ2-7
v_gene: TRBV21-1
abundance: many
d_gene: -
CDR3nt: TGTGCCAGCAGCCTGGGGTACCACGAGCAGTACTTC
CDR3aa: CASSLGYHEQYF

j_gene: TRBJ1-2
v_gene: TRBV9
abundance: -
d_gene: TRBD1
CDR3nt: TGTGCCAGCAGCGTAGGACAGGGACGCTCTTATGGCTACACCTTC
CDR3aa: CASSVGQGRSYGYTF

j_gene: TRBJ1-6
v_gene: TRBV3-1/TRBV3-2
abundance: few
d_gene: -
CDR3nt: TGTGCCAGCAGCCAAGTTACAGGGTATTCACCCCTCCACTTT
CDR3aa: CASSQVTGYSPLHF

j_gene: TRBJ1-2
v_gene: TRBV27
abundance: -
d_gene: -
CDR3nt: TGTGCCAGCAGTTTAGAGGTACAGGGCCTCTATGGCTACACCTTC
CDR3aa: CASSLEVQGLYGYTF

j_gene: TRBJ1-4
v_gene: TRBV30
abundance: -
d_gene: -
CDR3nt: TGTGCCTGGAGTTTAAGGGGTGCTAATGAAAAACTGTTTTTT
CDR3aa: CAWSLRGANEKLFF

j_gene: TRBJ2-1
v_gene: TRBV19
abundance: -
d_gene: -
CDR3nt: TGTGCCAGTAGTATAGGGGGAAGGGCAGTTGAGCAGTTCTTC
CDR3aa: CASSIGGRAVEQFF

j_gene: TRBJ2-5
v_gene: TRBV18
abundance: -
d_gene: TRBD2
CDR3nt: TGTGCCAGCTCACCGCTAGCGGGAGCCAACCAAGAGACCCAGTACTTC
CDR3aa: CASSPLAGANQETQYF

j_gene: TRBJ2-7
v_gene: TRBV11-2
abundance: -
d_gene: -
CDR3nt: TGTGCCAGCAGCTTAGCTGAGTACGAGCAGTACTTC
CDR3aa: CASSLAEYEQYF

j_gene: TRBJ1-5
v_gene: TRBV19
abundance: few
d_gene: -
CDR3nt: TGTGCCAGTAGTTCGGTAGGGCCCGCCGGCAATCAGCCCCAGCATTTT
CDR3aa: CASSSVGPAGNQPQHF

j_gene: TRBJ1-2
v_gene: TRBV6-1
abundance: -
d_gene: TRBD1
CDR3nt: TGTGCCAGCAGTGAAGGCCGGGACAGCCATCGCTACACCTTC
CDR3aa: CASSEGRDSHRYTF

j_gene: TRBJ1-1
v_gene: TRBV11-2
abundance: -
d_gene: -
CDR3nt: TGTGCCAGCAGCTTAGGGGGCAGGGTAAGGACTGAAGCTTTCTTT
CDR3aa: CASSLGGRVRTEAFF

j_gene: TRBJ1-1
v_gene: TRBV4-3
abundance: few
d_gene: TRBD1
CDR3nt: TGCGCCAGCAGCCTCGGGACAGGGCTCAACTACGCTTTCTTT
CDR3aa: CASSLGTGLNYAFF